The rows below give T cell receptor beta chains drawn from one sample of a study of CD8 T cells in Susac syndrome. One entry per CDR3 protein results from TCRdb running MiXCR on the immunoSEQ multiplex PCR reads. Of tens of thousands of distinct CDR3 sequences in the sample, roughly 96% were seen once. What was sequenced was CD8+ T cells from PBMCs. The source is a human donor with Susac syndrome. CDR3s include the opening cysteine and the closing phenylalanine or tryptophan. Each record gives: clone size, V gene, D gene, J gene, CDR3 protein, CDR3 DNA. D genes are given only for firm matches. Expanded clones get a size class; other rows say once, few or many, or leave the size out.

clone_size: -; v_call: TRBV20-1; d_call: -; j_call: TRBJ2-5; cdr3_aa: CRGDGQETQYF; cdr3_nt: TGCAGGGGGGACGGGCAAGAGACCCAGTACTTC
clone_size: -; v_call: TRBV20-1; d_call: TRBD2; j_call: TRBJ2-1; cdr3_aa: CSARPPGSGGRNEQFF; cdr3_nt: TGCAGTGCTAGACCCCCTGGGAGCGGGGGGAGGAATGAGCAGTTCTTC
clone_size: -; v_call: TRBV20-1; d_call: -; j_call: TRBJ2-1; cdr3_aa: CSASWGVGYNEQFF; cdr3_nt: TGCAGTGCTAGTTGGGGGGTAGGCTACAATGAGCAGTTCTTC
clone_size: -; v_call: TRBV20-1; d_call: -; j_call: TRBJ2-7; cdr3_aa: CSARSGSYEQYF; cdr3_nt: TGCAGTGCTAGATCAGGGAGTTACGAGCAGTACTTC
clone_size: -; v_call: TRBV30; d_call: -; j_call: TRBJ2-2; cdr3_aa: CACLRGAGELFF; cdr3_nt: TGTGCCTGTTTGAGAGGCGCCGGGGAGCTGTTTTTT
clone_size: -; v_call: TRBV20-1; d_call: -; j_call: TRBJ2-5; cdr3_aa: CSARAPGETQYF; cdr3_nt: TGCAGTGCTAGGGCCCCCGGGGAGACCCAGTACTTC
clone_size: -; v_call: TRBV25-1; d_call: TRBD1; j_call: TRBJ1-4; cdr3_aa: CASRGQGEEKLFF; cdr3_nt: TGTGCCAGCAGGGGACAGGGAGAAGAAAAACTGTTTTTT
clone_size: few; v_call: TRBV6-1; d_call: TRBD1; j_call: TRBJ2-3; cdr3_aa: CASSRQGSTDTQYF; cdr3_nt: TGTGCCAGCAGTCGACAGGGAAGCACAGATACGCAGTATTTT
clone_size: -; v_call: TRBV29-1; d_call: -; j_call: TRBJ1-6; cdr3_aa: CSVQSPDSGSPLHF; cdr3_nt: TGCAGCGTTCAGTCTCCGGACAGTGGTTCACCCCTCCACTTT
clone_size: once; v_call: TRBV5-8; d_call: TRBD1; j_call: TRBJ2-1; cdr3_aa: CASSFMGQGANEQFF; cdr3_nt: TGTGCCAGCAGCTTTATGGGACAGGGGGCAAATGAGCAGTTCTTC
clone_size: -; v_call: TRBV5-6; d_call: -; j_call: TRBJ1-5; cdr3_aa: CASSLNQGPQPQHF; cdr3_nt: TGTGCCAGCAGCTTGAATCAGGGACCGCAGCCCCAGCATTTT
clone_size: -; v_call: TRBV28; d_call: TRBD2; j_call: TRBJ2-1; cdr3_aa: CASSPIAGRYNEQFF; cdr3_nt: TGTGCCAGCAGCCCCATAGCGGGGAGATACAATGAGCAGTTCTTC
clone_size: -; v_call: TRBV20-1; d_call: -; j_call: TRBJ1-2; cdr3_aa: CSARDGERGLGYTF; cdr3_nt: TGCAGTGCTAGAGACGGGGAAAGGGGTTTAGGCTACACCTTC
clone_size: -; v_call: TRBV30; d_call: TRBD1; j_call: TRBJ2-7; cdr3_aa: CAFDRAGYEQYF; cdr3_nt: TGTGCCTTCGACAGGGCAGGCTACGAGCAGTACTTC
clone_size: -; v_call: TRBV6-5; d_call: -; j_call: TRBJ1-1; cdr3_aa: CASSLQLQNTEAFF; cdr3_nt: TGTGCCAGCAGTCTACAGCTACAGAACACTGAAGCTTTCTTT
clone_size: -; v_call: TRBV20-1; d_call: -; j_call: TRBJ1-5; cdr3_aa: CSAGGGQYSNQPQHF; cdr3_nt: TGCAGTGCTGGGGGTGGACAGTATAGCAATCAGCCCCAGCATTTT
clone_size: -; v_call: TRBV12-3/TRBV12-4; d_call: -; j_call: TRBJ2-5; cdr3_aa: CASSQPTDSYQETQYF; cdr3_nt: TGTGCCAGCAGTCAACCGACGGACAGCTATCAAGAGACCCAGTACTTC
clone_size: -; v_call: TRBV20-1; d_call: -; j_call: TRBJ1-5; cdr3_aa: CSADAGIGDNQPQHF; cdr3_nt: TGCAGTGCCGACGCGGGAATAGGGGACAATCAGCCCCAGCATTTT
clone_size: few; v_call: TRBV7-2; d_call: -; j_call: TRBJ1-5; cdr3_aa: CASSLAASGGQPQHF; cdr3_nt: TGTGCCAGCAGCTTAGCGGCTTCGGGCGGCCAGCCCCAGCATTTT
clone_size: -; v_call: TRBV30; d_call: -; j_call: TRBJ1-5; cdr3_aa: CAWSPRGGNQPQHF; cdr3_nt: TGTGCCTGGAGCCCCAGGGGAGGCAATCAGCCCCAGCATTTT
clone_size: once; v_call: TRBV23-1; d_call: TRBD1; j_call: TRBJ2-7; cdr3_aa: CASRDGTASYEQYF; cdr3_nt: TGCGCCAGCAGAGACGGGACAGCCTCCTACGAGCAGTACTTC
clone_size: -; v_call: TRBV29-1; d_call: -; j_call: TRBJ1-3; cdr3_aa: CSVSEFSGNTIYF; cdr3_nt: TGCAGCGTTTCGGAGTTCTCTGGAAACACCATATATTTT
clone_size: -; v_call: TRBV4-3; d_call: -; j_call: TRBJ2-2; cdr3_aa: CASSQQRTGELFF; cdr3_nt: TGCGCCAGCAGCCAACAGCGAACCGGGGAGCTGTTTTTT
clone_size: -; v_call: TRBV18; d_call: -; j_call: TRBJ1-2; cdr3_aa: CASSPGTLYGYTF; cdr3_nt: TGTGCCAGCTCGCCCGGGACACTTTATGGCTACACCTTC
clone_size: -; v_call: TRBV20-1; d_call: -; j_call: TRBJ1-5; cdr3_aa: CSARTGGGIGNQPQHF; cdr3_nt: TGCAGTGCTAGGACGGGCGGGGGGATTGGCAATCAGCCCCAGCATTTT
clone_size: -; v_call: TRBV28; d_call: TRBD2; j_call: TRBJ2-1; cdr3_aa: CASSLMRGNYNEQFF; cdr3_nt: TGTGCCAGCAGTTTAATGCGGGGGAACTACAATGAGCAGTTCTTC
clone_size: once; v_call: TRBV12-3/TRBV12-4; d_call: TRBD1; j_call: TRBJ1-6; cdr3_aa: CASSLNRGNSPLHF; cdr3_nt: TGTGCCAGCAGTTTGAACAGGGGGAATTCACCCCTCCACTTT
clone_size: -; v_call: TRBV27; d_call: -; j_call: TRBJ2-1; cdr3_aa: CASRSTLNEQFF; cdr3_nt: TGTGCCAGCAGATCCACTCTGAATGAGCAGTTCTTC
clone_size: -; v_call: TRBV5-1; d_call: TRBD1; j_call: TRBJ1-2; cdr3_aa: CASSPDRVNGYTF; cdr3_nt: TGCGCCAGCAGCCCGGACAGGGTTAACGGCTACACCTTC
clone_size: -; v_call: TRBV12-3/TRBV12-4; d_call: -; j_call: TRBJ2-7; cdr3_aa: CASSSGQKLNYEQYF; cdr3_nt: TGTGCCAGCAGTTCCGGACAGAAACTGAACTACGAGCAGTACTTC
clone_size: -; v_call: TRBV5-4; d_call: -; j_call: TRBJ1-6; cdr3_aa: CASSLAIGVNSPLHF; cdr3_nt: TGTGCCAGCAGCTTGGCAATCGGGGTGAATTCACCCCTCCACTTT
clone_size: -; v_call: TRBV7-9; d_call: -; j_call: TRBJ2-5; cdr3_aa: CASSLRSQGETQYF; cdr3_nt: TGTGCCAGCAGCTTAAGGTCTCAGGGAGAGACCCAGTACTTC
clone_size: -; v_call: TRBV6-5; d_call: -; j_call: TRBJ1-5; cdr3_aa: CASSSGSGNQPQHF; cdr3_nt: TGTGCCAGCAGTTCGGGTAGCGGCAATCAGCCCCAGCATTTT
clone_size: -; v_call: TRBV18; d_call: -; j_call: TRBJ2-1; cdr3_aa: CASSPPSGSYNEQFF; cdr3_nt: TGTGCCAGCTCACCACCGAGCGGCTCCTACAATGAGCAGTTCTTC
clone_size: -; v_call: TRBV6-2/TRBV6-3; d_call: -; j_call: TRBJ2-1; cdr3_aa: CASSGGRPTYNEQFF; cdr3_nt: TGTGCCAGCAGTGGGGGGAGACCGACCTACAATGAGCAGTTCTTC
clone_size: -; v_call: TRBV9; d_call: -; j_call: TRBJ2-7; cdr3_aa: CASSVTPLYEQYF; cdr3_nt: TGTGCCAGCAGCGTAACCCCTCTCTACGAGCAGTACTTC
clone_size: -; v_call: TRBV7-8; d_call: -; j_call: TRBJ1-6; cdr3_aa: CASSLGRGLRNSPLHF; cdr3_nt: TGTGCCAGCAGCTTAGGAAGGGGTTTGCGAAATTCACCCCTCCACTTT
clone_size: -; v_call: TRBV3-1; d_call: TRBD1; j_call: TRBJ2-7; cdr3_aa: CVLRDRKIYEQYF; cdr3_nt: TGTGTTCTAAGGGACAGGAAGATTTACGAGCAGTACTTC
clone_size: -; v_call: TRBV4-2; d_call: -; j_call: TRBJ1-5; cdr3_aa: CASSQEQGRSYPQHF; cdr3_nt: TGTGCCAGCAGCCAAGAGCAGGGGCGTTCTTATCCCCAGCATTTT
clone_size: -; v_call: TRBV12-3/TRBV12-4; d_call: -; j_call: TRBJ1-5; cdr3_aa: CASTMGGVPQHF; cdr3_nt: TGTGCCAGCACCATGGGGGGTGTGCCCCAGCATTTT
clone_size: -; v_call: TRBV27; d_call: -; j_call: TRBJ2-7; cdr3_aa: CASSLGFEQYF; cdr3_nt: TGTGCCAGCAGCCTGGGTTTTGAGCAGTACTTC
clone_size: -; v_call: TRBV20-1; d_call: -; j_call: TRBJ1-5; cdr3_aa: CSARSGGEDQPQHF; cdr3_nt: TGCAGTGCTAGATCTGGGGGCGAAGATCAGCCCCAGCATTTT
clone_size: -; v_call: TRBV20-1; d_call: -; j_call: TRBJ1-6; cdr3_aa: CSARPYTGSPLHF; cdr3_nt: TGCAGTGCAAGACCTTATACAGGGTCACCCCTCCATTTT
clone_size: -; v_call: TRBV29-1; d_call: -; j_call: TRBJ1-2; cdr3_aa: CSAWGRAGYTF; cdr3_nt: TGCAGCGCCTGGGGCCGAGCTGGCTACACCTTC
clone_size: once; v_call: TRBV28; d_call: -; j_call: TRBJ1-1; cdr3_aa: CASSFRQGYYEAFF; cdr3_nt: TGTGCCAGCAGTTTCCGGCAGGGTTATTATGAAGCTTTCTTT
clone_size: once; v_call: TRBV20-1; d_call: -; j_call: TRBJ2-7; cdr3_aa: CRAQEDGSYEQYF; cdr3_nt: TGCAGGGCCCAGGAGGACGGCTCCTACGAGCAGTACTTC